This T cell receptor beta chain was recorded in a study of CD8+CD57+ T cells in acquired aplastic anemia. This CDR3 has 12 residues. Germline V gene sequence: CDR1 MNHEY, CDR2 SVGEGT. V was pared by 10 bases and J by 3 bases, with 5 bases of the junction left unmatched. This clonotype was seen ten or more times. Template material for TCR beta VDJ and CDR3 profiling consisted of genomic DNA. TCRdb redid the calling of the reads with MiXCR, one entry per CDR3 protein. The sample carries approximately 200,000 distinct CDR3 sequences, approximately 60% recorded once. The chain has TRBV6-2 or TRBV6-3 and TRBJ2-7, with 8 bases matching TRBD1. The clonotype originates from a human donor in good health. The source material was sorted CD4+, CD8+, or CD8+CD57+ T cells (not recorded which) from PBMCs. CDR3 region: CATWTGIYEQYF. The CDR3 DNA is TGTGCCACCTGGACAGGGATCTACGAGCAGTACTTC.